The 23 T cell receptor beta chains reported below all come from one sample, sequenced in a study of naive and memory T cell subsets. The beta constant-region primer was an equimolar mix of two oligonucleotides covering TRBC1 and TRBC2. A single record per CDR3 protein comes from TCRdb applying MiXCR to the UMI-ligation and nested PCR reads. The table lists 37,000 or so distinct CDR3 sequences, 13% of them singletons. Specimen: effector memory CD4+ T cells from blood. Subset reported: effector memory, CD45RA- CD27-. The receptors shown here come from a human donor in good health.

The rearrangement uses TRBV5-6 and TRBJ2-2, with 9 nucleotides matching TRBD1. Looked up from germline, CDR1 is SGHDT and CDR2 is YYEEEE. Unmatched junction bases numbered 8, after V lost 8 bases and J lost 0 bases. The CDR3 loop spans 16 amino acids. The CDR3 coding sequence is TGTGCCAGTATCGAACAGGGGGCGACGAACACCGGGGAGCTGTTTTTT. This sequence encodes CASIEQGATNTGELFF. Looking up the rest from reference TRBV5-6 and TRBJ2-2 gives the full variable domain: DAGVTQSPTHLIKTRGQQVTLRCSPKSGHDTVSWYQQALGQGPQFIFQYYEEEERQRGNFPDRFSGHQFPNYSSELNVNALLLGDSALYLCASIEQGATNTGELFFGEGSRLTVL.

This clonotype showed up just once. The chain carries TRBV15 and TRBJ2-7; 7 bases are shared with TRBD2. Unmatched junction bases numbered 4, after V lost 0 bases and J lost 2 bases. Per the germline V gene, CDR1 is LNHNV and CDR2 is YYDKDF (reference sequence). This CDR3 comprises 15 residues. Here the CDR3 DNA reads TGTGCCACCAGCAGAGAGGGCGGGAGTGCCTACGAGCAGTACTTC. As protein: CATSREGGSAYEQYF.

CDR3 amino acids: CAIKEDWVQPQHF. CDR3 sequence (DNA): TGTGCCATCAAGGAGGATTGGGTTCAGCCCCAGCATTTT. The chain recombines TRBV10-3 with TRBJ1-5; D not resolved. CDR3 length equals 13 residues. Germline V lookup: CDR1 ENHRY, CDR2 SYGVKD. V was clipped by 7 bases and J by 6 bases, with 13 bases between them.

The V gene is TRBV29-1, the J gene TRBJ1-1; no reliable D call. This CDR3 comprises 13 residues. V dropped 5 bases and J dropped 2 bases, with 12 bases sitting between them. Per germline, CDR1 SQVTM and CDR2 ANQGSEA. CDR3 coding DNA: TGCAGCGTTCGGATAGCGCCCAACACTGAAGCTTTCTTT. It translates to CSVRIAPNTEAFF.

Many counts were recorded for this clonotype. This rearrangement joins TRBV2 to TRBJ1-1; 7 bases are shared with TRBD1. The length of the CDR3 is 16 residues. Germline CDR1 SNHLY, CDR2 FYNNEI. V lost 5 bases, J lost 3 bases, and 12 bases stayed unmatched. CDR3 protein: CASSKMRTGRDTEAFF. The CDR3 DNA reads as TGTGCCAGCAGTAAAATGAGGACAGGTCGGGACACTGAAGCTTTCTTT.

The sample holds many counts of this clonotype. The CDR3 DNA reads as TGCGCCAGCAGCTTTCCGGGACAGGGGGCCCACGAGCAGTACTTC. Translated: CASSFPGQGAHEQYF. The chain carries TRBV5-1 and TRBJ2-7, with TRBD1 matching 12 bases. Germline CDR1 reads SGHRS; CDR2 reads YFSETQ. This CDR3 has 15 residues. Unmatched junction bases numbered 5, after V lost 2 bases and J lost 5 bases.

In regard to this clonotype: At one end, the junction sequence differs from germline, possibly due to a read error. The CDR3 DNA reads as TGCGCCAGCAGCTCTCAGGGGGGCGGCGAAGCTTTTTTT. It translates to CASSSQGGGEAFF. The J gene is TRBJ1-1, the V gene TRBV5-1, with 7 positions matching TRBD1. Germline lookup yields CDR1 SGHRS and CDR2 YFSETQ. The CDR3 totals 13 residues.

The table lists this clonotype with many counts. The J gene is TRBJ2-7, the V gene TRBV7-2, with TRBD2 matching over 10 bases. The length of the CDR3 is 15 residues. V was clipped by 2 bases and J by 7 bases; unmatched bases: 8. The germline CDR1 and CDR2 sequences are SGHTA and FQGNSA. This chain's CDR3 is CASSLMLAGAREQYF. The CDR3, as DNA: TGTGCCAGCAGCTTAATGCTAGCGGGGGCTAGGGAGCAGTACTTC.

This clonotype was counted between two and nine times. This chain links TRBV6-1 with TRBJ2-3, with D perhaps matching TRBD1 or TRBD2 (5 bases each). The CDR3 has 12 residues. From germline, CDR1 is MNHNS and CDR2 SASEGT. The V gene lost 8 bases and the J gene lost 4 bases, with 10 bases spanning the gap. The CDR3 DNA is TGTGCCAGCCAATGGGACGCAGATACGCAGTATTTT. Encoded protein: CASQWDADTQYF.

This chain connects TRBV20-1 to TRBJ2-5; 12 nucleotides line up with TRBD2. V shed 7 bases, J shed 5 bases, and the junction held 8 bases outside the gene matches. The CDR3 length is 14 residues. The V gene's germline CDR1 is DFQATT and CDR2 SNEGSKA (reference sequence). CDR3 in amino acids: CSVRTSGTRETQYF. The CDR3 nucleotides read TGCAGTGTACGGACTAGCGGGACCCGGGAGACCCAGTACTTC.

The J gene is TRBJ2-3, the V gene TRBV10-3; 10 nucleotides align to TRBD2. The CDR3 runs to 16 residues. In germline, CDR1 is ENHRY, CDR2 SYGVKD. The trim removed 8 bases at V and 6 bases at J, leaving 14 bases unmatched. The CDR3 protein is CAIAVGAGGDSDTQYF. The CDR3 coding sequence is TGTGCCATCGCAGTCGGAGCGGGAGGGGATAGTGATACGCAGTATTTT.

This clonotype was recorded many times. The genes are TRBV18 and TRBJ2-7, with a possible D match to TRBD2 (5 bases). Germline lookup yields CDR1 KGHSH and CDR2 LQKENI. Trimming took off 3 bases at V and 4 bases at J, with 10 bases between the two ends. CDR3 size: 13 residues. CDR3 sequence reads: CASSPPSIYEQYF. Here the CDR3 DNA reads TGTGCCAGCTCACCCCCTAGCATATACGAGCAGTACTTC.

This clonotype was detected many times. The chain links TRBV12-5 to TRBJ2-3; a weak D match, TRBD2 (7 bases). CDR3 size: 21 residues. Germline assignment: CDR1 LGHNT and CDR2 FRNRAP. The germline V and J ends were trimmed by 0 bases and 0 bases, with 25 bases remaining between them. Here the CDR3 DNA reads TGTGCTAGTGGTTTGGTAGACAGGACCTCAATGGGGAGGGCCAGCACAGATACGCAGTATTTT. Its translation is CASGLVDRTSMGRASTDTQYF.

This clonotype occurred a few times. CDR3 sequence (DNA): TGCAGGGGCGGGGGACCGGGACTAGCTAGCACAGATACGCAGTATTTT. Its translation is CRGGGPGLASTDTQYF. The V call is TRBV20-1, the J call TRBJ2-3; TRBD2 aligns across 9 bases. Germline lookup yields CDR1 DFQATT and CDR2 SNEGSKA (reference sequence). CDR3 size: 16 residues.

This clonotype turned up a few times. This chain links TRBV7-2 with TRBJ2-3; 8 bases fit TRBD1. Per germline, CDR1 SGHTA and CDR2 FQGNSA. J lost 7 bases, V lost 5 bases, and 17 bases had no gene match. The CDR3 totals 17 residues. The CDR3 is CASSPHVWTGLGHTQYF. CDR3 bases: TGTGCCAGCAGCCCCCACGTGTGGACAGGGTTAGGGCATACGCAGTATTTT.

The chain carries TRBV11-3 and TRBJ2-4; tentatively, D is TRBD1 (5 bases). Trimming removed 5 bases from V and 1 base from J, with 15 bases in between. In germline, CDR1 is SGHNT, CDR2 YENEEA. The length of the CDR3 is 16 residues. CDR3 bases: TGTGCCAGCAGCCTAGGGTCGCAGGGCGCCAAAAACATTCAGTACTTC. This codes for CASSLGSQGAKNIQYF.

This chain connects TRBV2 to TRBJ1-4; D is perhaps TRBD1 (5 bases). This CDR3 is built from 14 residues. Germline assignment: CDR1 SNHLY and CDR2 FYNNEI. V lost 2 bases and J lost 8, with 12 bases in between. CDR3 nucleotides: TGTGCCAGCAGTGAACTTGGGGCCCGGGAAAAACTGTTTTTT. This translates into CASSELGAREKLFF.

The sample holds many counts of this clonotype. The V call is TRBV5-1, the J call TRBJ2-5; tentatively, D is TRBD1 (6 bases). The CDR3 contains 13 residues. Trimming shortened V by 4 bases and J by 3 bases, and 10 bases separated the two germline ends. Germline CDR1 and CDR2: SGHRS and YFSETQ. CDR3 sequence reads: CASSRTAKETQYF. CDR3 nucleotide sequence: TGCGCCAGCAGCAGGACAGCGAAAGAGACCCAGTACTTC.

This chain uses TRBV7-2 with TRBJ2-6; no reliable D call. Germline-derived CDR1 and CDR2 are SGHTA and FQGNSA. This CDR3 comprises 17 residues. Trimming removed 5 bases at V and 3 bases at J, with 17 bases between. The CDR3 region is CASSPRPLNDGANVLTF. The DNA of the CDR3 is TGTGCCAGCAGCCCCCGCCCCCTCAACGATGGGGCCAACGTCCTGACTTTC.

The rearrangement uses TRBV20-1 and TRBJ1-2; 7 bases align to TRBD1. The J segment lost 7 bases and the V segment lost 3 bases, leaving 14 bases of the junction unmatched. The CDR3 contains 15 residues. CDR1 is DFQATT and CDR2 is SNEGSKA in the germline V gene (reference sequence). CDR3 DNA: TGCAGTGCTAGCTCCGACAGGGTCGGATTGAGTGGCTACACCTTC. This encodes CSASSDRVGLSGYTF.

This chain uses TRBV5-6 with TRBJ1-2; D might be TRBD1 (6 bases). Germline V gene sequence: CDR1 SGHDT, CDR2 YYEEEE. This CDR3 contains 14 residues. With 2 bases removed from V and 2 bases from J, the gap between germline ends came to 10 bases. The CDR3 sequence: CASSLQGMNYGYTF. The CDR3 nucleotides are TGTGCCAGCAGCTTACAGGGAATGAACTATGGCTACACCTTC.

CDR3: CAWSIPDRLFRYGYTF. The DNA of the CDR3 is TGTGCCTGGAGTATTCCGGACAGACTATTTCGGTATGGCTACACCTTC. This chain connects TRBV30 to TRBJ1-2; the D gene is possibly TRBD1 (6 bases). Germline V gene data show CDR1 as GTSNPN and CDR2 as SVGIG (reference sequence). The V end lost 2 bases, the J end lost 5 bases, and 21 bases lay between the germline ends. The CDR3 totals 16 residues.

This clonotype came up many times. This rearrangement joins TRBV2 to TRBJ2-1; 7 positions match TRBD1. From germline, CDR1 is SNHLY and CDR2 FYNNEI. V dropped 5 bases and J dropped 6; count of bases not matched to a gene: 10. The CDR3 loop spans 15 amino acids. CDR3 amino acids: CASSKTQGWGNEQFF. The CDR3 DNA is TGTGCCAGCAGTAAGACACAGGGGTGGGGCAATGAGCAGTTCTTC.